The text below deals with one T cell receptor (beta chain). This sample stems from a study of cytomegalovirus exposure and HLA in healthy donors. Germline V gene lookup returns CDR1 SGHRS and CDR2 YFSETQ. This CDR3 has 16 residues. Trimming took off 0 bases at V and 7 bases at J, with 16 bases between the two ends. The PCR ran on 60 Vbeta and 13 Jbeta primers. Profiling relied on immunoSEQ multiplex PCR, and the TCRdb table lists in-frame clones only, not all of them. This sample yields approximately 100,000 clones, of which 69% are seen a single time; 5% to 7% belongs to the top ten. The sequencing input was PBMCs. The rearrangement joins TRBV5-1 to TRBJ1-4; D gene uncertain. This TCR came from a woman in her seventies in good health and CMV-seropositive. CDR3 sequence (DNA): TGCGCCAGCAGCTTGGCCGTAGTGGGCGCAGGTGAAAAACTGTTTTTT. Its protein product is CASSLAVVGAGEKLFF.